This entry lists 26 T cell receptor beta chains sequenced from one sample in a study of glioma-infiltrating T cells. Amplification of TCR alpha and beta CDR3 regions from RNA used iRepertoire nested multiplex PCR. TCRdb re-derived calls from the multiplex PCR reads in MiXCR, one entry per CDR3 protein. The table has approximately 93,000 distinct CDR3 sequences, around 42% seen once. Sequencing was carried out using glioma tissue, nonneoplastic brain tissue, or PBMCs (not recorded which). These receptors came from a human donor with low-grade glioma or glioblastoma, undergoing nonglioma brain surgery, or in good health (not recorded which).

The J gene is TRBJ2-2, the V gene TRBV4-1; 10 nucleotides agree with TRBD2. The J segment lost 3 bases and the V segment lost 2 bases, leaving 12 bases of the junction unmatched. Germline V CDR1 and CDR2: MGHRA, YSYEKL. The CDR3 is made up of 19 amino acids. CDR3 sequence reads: CASSQTTNSGGADTGELFF. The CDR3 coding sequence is TGCGCCAGCAGCCAAACCACCAACAGCGGGGGGGCGGACACCGGGGAGCTGTTTTTT.

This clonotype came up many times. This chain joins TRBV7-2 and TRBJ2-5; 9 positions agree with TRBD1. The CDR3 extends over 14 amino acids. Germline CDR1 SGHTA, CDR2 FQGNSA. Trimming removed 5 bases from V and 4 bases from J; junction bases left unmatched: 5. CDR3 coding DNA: TGTGCCAGCAGCGTATACAGGGGGCGAGAGACCCAGTACTTC. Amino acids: CASSVYRGRETQYF.

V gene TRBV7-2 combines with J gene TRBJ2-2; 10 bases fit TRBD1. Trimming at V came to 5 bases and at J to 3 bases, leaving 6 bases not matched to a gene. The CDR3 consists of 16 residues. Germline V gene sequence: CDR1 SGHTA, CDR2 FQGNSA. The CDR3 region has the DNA TGTGCCAGCAGCCTCGAGGGGACAGGGGACACCGGGGAGCTGTTTTTT. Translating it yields CASSLEGTGDTGELFF.

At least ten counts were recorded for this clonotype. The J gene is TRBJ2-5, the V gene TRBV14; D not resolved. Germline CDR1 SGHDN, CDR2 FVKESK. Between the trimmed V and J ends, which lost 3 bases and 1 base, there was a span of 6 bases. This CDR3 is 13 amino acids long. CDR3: CASSHPFQETQYF. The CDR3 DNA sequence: TGTGCCAGCAGCCACCCATTCCAAGAGACCCAGTACTTC.

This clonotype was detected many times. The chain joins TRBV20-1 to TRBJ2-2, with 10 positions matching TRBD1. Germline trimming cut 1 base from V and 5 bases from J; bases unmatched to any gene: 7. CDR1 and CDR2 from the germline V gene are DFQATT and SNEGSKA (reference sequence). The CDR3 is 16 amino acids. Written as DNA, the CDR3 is TGCAGTGCTAGAGTGGGCGGGACAGGGGTTACCGGGGAGCTGTTTTTT. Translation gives CSARVGGTGVTGELFF.

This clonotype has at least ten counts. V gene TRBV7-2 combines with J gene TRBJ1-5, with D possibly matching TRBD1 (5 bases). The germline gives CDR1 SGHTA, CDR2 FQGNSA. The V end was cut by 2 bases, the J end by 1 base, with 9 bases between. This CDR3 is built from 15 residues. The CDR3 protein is CASSLWSGSNQPQHF. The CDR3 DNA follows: TGTGCCAGCAGCTTATGGTCAGGGAGCAATCAGCCCCAGCATTTT.

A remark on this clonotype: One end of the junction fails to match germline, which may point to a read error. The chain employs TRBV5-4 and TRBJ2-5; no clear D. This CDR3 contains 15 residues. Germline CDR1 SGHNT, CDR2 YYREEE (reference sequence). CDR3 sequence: CASTLRLRTQEAQYF. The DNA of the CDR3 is TGTGCCAGCACCTTGAGGTTGCGGACCCAAGAGGCCCAGTACTTC. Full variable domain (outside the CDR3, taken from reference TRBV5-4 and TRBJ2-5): ETGVTQSPTHLIKTRGQQVTLRCSSQSGHNTVSWYQQALGQGPQFIFQYYREEENGRGNFPPRFSGLQFPNYSSELNVNALELDDSALYLCASTLRLRTQEAQYFGPGTRLLVL.

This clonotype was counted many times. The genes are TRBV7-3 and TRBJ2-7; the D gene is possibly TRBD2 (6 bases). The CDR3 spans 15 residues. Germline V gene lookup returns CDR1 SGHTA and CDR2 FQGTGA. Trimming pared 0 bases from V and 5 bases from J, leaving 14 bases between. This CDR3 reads CASSLTLGGFDEQYF. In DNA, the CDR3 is TGTGCCAGCAGCTTAACGTTGGGGGGTTTCGACGAGCAGTACTTC.

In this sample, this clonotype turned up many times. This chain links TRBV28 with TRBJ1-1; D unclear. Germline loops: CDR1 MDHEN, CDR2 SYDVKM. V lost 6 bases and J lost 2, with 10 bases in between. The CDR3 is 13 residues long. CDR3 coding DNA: TGTGCCAGCAGCCATAACCTCAACACTGAAGCTTTCTTT. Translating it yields CASSHNLNTEAFF.

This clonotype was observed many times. CDR3: CASSIVPGELFF. CDR3 DNA: TGTGCCAGCAGTATTGTTCCCGGGGAGCTGTTTTTT. The V call is TRBV2, the J call TRBJ2-2; D gene unclear. Germline-derived CDR1 and CDR2 are SNHLY and FYNNEI. V shed 5 bases and J shed 6 bases, with 7 bases lying between them. The CDR3 loop spans 12 amino acids.

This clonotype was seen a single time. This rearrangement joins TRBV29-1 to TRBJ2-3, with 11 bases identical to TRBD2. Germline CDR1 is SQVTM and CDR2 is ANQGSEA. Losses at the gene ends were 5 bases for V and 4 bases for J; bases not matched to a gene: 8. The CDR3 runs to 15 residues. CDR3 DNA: TGCAGCGTTAAGGGACTAGCGGAATGGTCAGATACGCAGTATTTT. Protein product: CSVKGLAEWSDTQYF.

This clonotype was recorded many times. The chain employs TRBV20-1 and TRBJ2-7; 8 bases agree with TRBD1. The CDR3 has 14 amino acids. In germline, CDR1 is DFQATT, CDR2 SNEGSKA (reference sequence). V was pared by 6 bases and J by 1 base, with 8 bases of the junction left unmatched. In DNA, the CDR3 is TGCAGTGCCCGGCCGGGACAGGTATCCTACGAGCAGTACTTC. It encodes CSARPGQVSYEQYF.

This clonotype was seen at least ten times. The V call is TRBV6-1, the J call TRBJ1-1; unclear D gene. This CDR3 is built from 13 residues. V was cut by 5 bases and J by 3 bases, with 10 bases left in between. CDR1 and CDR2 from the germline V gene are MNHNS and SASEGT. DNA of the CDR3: TGTGCCAGCAGTCCTCCGGGGTACACTGAAGCTTTCTTT. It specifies CASSPPGYTEAFF.

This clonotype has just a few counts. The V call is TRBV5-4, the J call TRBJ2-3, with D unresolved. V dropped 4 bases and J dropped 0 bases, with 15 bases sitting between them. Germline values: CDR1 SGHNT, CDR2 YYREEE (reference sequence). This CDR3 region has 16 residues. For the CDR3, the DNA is TGTGCCAGCAGCCCCCCCTATAGTGGGAGCACAGATACGCAGTATTTT. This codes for CASSPPYSGSTDTQYF.

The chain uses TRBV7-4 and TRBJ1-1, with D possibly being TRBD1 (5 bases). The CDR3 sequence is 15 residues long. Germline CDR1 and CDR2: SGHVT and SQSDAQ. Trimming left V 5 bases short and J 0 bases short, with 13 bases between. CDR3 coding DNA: TGTGCCAGCAGCATACCGCGGGGGGTGAACACTGAAGCTTTCTTT. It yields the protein CASSIPRGVNTEAFF.

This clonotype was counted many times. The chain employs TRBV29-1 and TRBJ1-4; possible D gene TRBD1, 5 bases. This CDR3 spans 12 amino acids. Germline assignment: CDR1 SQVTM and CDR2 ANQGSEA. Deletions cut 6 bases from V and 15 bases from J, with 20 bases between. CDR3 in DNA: TGCAGCGTCGAGGGCAGGGAGGGGTGGATGTTTTTT. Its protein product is CSVEGREGWMFF.

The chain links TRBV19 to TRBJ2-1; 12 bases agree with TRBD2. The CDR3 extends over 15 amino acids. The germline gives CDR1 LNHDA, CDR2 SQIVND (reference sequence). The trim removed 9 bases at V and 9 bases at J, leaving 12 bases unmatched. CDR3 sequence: CASGVPSGRAFEQFF. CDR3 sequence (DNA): TGTGCCAGCGGGGTGCCTAGCGGGAGGGCCTTTGAGCAGTTCTTC.

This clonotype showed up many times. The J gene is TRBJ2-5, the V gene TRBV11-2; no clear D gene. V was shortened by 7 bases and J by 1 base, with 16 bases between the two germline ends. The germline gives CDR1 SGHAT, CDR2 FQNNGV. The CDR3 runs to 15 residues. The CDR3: CASTRAALSQETQYF. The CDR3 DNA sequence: TGTGCCAGCACCCGGGCGGCACTTAGCCAAGAGACCCAGTACTTC. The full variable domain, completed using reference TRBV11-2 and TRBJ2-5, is EAGVAQSPRYKIIEKRQSVAFWCNPISGHATLYWYQQILGQGPKLLIQFQNNGVVDDSQLPKDRFSAERLKGVDSTLKIQPAKLEDSAVYLCASTRAALSQETQYFGPGTRLLVL.

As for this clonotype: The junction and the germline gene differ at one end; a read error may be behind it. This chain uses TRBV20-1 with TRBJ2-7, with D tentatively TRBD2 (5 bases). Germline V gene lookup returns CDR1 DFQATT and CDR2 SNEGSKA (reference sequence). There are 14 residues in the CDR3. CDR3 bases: TGCCGTGCTCGAGCTCACCCCGCGGGCGACGAGCAGTACTTC. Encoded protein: CRARAHPAGDEQYF.

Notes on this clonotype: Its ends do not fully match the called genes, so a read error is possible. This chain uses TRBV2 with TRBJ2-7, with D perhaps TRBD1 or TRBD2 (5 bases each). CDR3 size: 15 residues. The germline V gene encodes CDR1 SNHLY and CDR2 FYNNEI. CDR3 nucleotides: TGTGCCAACAGGATCTTAAGAGGGATTTCCTACGGGCAGTACTTC. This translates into CANRILRGISYGQYF.

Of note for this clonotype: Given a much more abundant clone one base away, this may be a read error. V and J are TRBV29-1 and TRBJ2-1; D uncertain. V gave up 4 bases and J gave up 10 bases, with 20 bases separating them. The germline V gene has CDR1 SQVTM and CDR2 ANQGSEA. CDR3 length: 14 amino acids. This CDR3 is CSVAMDAPTNEQFF. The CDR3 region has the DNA TGCAGCGTTGCGATGGATGCACCCACCAACGAGCAGTTCTTC.

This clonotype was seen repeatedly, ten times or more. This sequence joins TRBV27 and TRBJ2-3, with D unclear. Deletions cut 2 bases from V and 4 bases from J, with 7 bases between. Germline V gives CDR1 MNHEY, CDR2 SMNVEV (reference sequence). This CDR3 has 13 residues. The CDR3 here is CASSLGVSDTQYF. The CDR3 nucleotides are TGTGCCAGCAGTTTAGGTGTCTCAGATACGCAGTATTTT.

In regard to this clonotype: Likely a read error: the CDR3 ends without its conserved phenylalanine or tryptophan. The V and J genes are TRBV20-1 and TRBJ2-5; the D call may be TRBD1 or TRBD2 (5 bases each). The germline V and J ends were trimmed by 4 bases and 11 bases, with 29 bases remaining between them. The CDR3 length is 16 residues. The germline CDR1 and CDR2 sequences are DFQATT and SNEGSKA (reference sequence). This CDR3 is CSAIDTGTLGRGEQYL. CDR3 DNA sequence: TGCAGTGCTATAGACACCGGGACCTTAGGGCGAGGGGAGCAGTACCTC.

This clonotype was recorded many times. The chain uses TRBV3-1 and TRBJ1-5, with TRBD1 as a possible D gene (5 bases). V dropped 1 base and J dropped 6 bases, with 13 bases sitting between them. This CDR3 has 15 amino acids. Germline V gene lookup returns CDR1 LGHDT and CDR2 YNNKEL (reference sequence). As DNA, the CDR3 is TGTGCCAGCAGCCAAGGGGCCGGCGGGACTCAGCCCCAGCATTTT. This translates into CASSQGAGGTQPQHF.

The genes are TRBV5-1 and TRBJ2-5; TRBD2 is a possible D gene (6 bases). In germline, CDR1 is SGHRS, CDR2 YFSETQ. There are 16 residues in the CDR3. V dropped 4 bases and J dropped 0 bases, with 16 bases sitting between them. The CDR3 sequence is CASSPSRGGNQETQYF. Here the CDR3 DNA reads TGCGCCAGCAGCCCCTCAAGGGGCGGGAACCAAGAGACCCAGTACTTC.

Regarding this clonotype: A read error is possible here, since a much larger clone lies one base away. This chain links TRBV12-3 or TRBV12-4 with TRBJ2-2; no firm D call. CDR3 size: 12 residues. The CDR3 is CACSLDTGELFF. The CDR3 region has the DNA TGTGCCTGCAGTTTAGACACCGGGGAGCTGTTTTTT.